These 32 T cell receptor beta chains were all obtained from the same sample, sequenced in a study of blood T cell repertoires in COVID-19. Produced via immunoSEQ multiplex PCR; TCRdb's table is partial and in-frame only. The sample carries some 290,000 clones, 85% to 90% recorded once. The sample taken for sequencing was peripheral blood. Receptor source: a woman between 25 and 40 years old with COVID-19, enrolled during active disease.

This chain uses TRBV4-1 with TRBJ1-4, with 7 bases aligning to TRBD1. Trimming cost V 2 bases and J 8 bases; bases outside gene matches: 11. This CDR3 has 16 residues. Looked up from germline, CDR1 is MGHRA and CDR2 is YSYEKL. The CDR3 sequence is CASSQPTGRGREKLFF. DNA for the CDR3: TGCGCCAGCAGCCAACCCACCGGAAGGGGGCGAGAAAAACTGTTTTTT.

The rearrangement uses TRBV18 and TRBJ2-1; TRBD2 matches 7 bases. Germline CDR1 reads KGHSH; CDR2 reads LQKENI. J was trimmed by 5 bases and V by 2 bases; bases with no gene match: 6. The CDR3 length is 15 residues. CDR3 sequence (DNA): TGTGCCAGCTCACCAGGCCAGCGGGACCACAATGAGCAGTTCTTC. This sequence encodes CASSPGQRDHNEQFF.

The gene calls are TRBV19 and TRBJ2-7, with 10 bases aligning to TRBD2. Germline CDR1 LNHDA, CDR2 SQIVND (reference sequence). CDR3 length: 13 residues. V was clipped by 9 bases and J by 7 bases; unmatched bases: 9. CDR3 in amino acids: CASAPAGGDEQYF. The CDR3 DNA sequence: TGTGCCAGCGCCCCAGCGGGAGGGGATGAGCAGTACTTC.

This rearrangement joins TRBV7-9 to TRBJ1-4, with TRBD1 matching 8 bases. Looked up from germline, CDR1 is SEHNR and CDR2 is FQNEAQ (reference sequence). The length of the CDR3 is 17 residues. V shed 7 bases, J shed 8 bases, and the junction held 18 bases outside the gene matches. The CDR3 DNA reads TGTGCCAGCACCTCTCCCTGGTCAGGGGGCGCTAGGGAAAAACTGTTTTTT. It codes for CASTSPWSGGAREKLFF.

CDR3 loop: CASSLDPGLGYNEQFF. CDR3 DNA sequence: TGTGCCAGCAGCTTAGACCCGGGACTAGGGTACAATGAGCAGTTCTTC. The chain uses TRBV11-3 and TRBJ2-1; 8 nucleotides align to TRBD2. V shed 0 bases, J shed 4 bases, and the junction held 5 bases outside the gene matches. Germline CDR1 SGHNT, CDR2 YENEEA. The CDR3 is 16 amino acids.

The gene calls are TRBV6-6 and TRBJ2-7; perhaps TRBD1 as D (7 bases). The CDR3 runs 14 residues. CDR1 and CDR2 (germline): MNHNY, SVGAGI (reference sequence). The V end was cut by 8 bases, the J end by 2 bases, with 16 bases between. DNA for the CDR3: TGTGCCAGCTGGGGCGGGACAGAGGCCTACGAGCAGTACTTC. This gives the protein CASWGGTEAYEQYF.

The genes are TRBV30 and TRBJ2-6, with D possibly TRBD2 on 5 matching bases. The germline CDR1 and CDR2 sequences are GTSNPN and SVGIG (reference sequence). Trimming cost V 0 bases and J 0 bases, with 12 bases left between them. CDR3 length: 17 residues. The CDR3 loop reads CAWSVKRPISGANVLTF. The CDR3, as DNA: TGTGCCTGGAGTGTAAAGCGGCCGATCTCTGGGGCCAACGTCCTGACTTTC.

The rearrangement uses TRBV9 and TRBJ2-2, with TRBD2 matching over 9 bases. The V gene end was trimmed by 0 bases and the J gene end by 7 bases; junction bases not matched to a gene: 4. CDR1 and CDR2 (germline): SGDLS, YYNGEE. CDR3 length: 15 amino acids. CDR3 DNA sequence: TGTGCCAGCAGCGTAGGGACTAGCGTGGGCGGGGAGCTGTTTTTT. Amino acids: CASSVGTSVGGELFF.

The chain joins TRBV30 to TRBJ2-5; no reliable D call. V gave up 0 bases and J gave up 2 bases, with 10 bases separating them. The germline V gene has CDR1 GTSNPN and CDR2 SVGIG (reference sequence). The CDR3 extends over 14 amino acids. CDR3 sequence reads: CAWSVFQTQETQYF. The CDR3 DNA reads as TGTGCCTGGAGTGTATTTCAAACACAAGAGACCCAGTACTTC.

The chain combines TRBV2 with TRBJ2-7, with 7 nucleotides matching TRBD1. CDR1 SNHLY and CDR2 FYNNEI come from the germline V gene. Germline trimming cut 6 bases from V and 7 bases from J; bases unmatched to any gene: 12. The CDR3 length is 14 residues. The CDR3 reads CASRPGQTFGEQYF. In nucleotides, the CDR3 is TGTGCCAGCAGGCCGGGACAGACCTTTGGTGAGCAGTACTTC.

The J gene is TRBJ2-2, the V gene TRBV10-2, with 10 bases matching TRBD2. Germline V CDR1 and CDR2: WSHSY, SAAADI. V trimming: 8 bases; J trimming: 5 bases; junction bases outside the gene matches: 2. The CDR3 totals 13 residues. CDR3 sequence: CASGAGGTGELFF. The CDR3 nucleotides are TGCGCCAGCGGAGCGGGAGGGACCGGGGAGCTGTTTTTT.

This chain joins TRBV28 and TRBJ1-1, with D uncertain. The V end was cut by 6 bases, the J end by 0 bases, with 8 bases between. The length of the CDR3 is 13 residues. Germline V gives CDR1 MDHEN, CDR2 SYDVKM. The CDR3 region is CASSSDLNTEAFF. CDR3 DNA: TGTGCCAGCAGCTCCGACTTGAACACTGAAGCTTTCTTT. Full variable domain (remainder filled in from reference TRBV28 and TRBJ1-1): DVKVTQSSRYLVKRTGEKVFLECVQDMDHENMFWYRQDPGLGLRLIYFSYDVKMKEKGDIPEGYSVSREKKERFSLILESASTNQTSMYLCASSSDLNTEAFFGQGTRLTVV.

V gene TRBV12-3 or TRBV12-4 combines with J gene TRBJ1-1, with TRBD1 identical over 7 bases. Losses at the gene ends were 6 bases for V and 10 bases for J; bases not matched to a gene: 8. CDR3 length: 12 residues. Here the CDR3 reads CASSPLQGRAFF. The CDR3 DNA follows: TGTGCCAGCAGCCCCCTACAGGGGCGAGCTTTCTTT.

V is TRBV7-6 and J is TRBJ2-7, with 8 nucleotides matching TRBD2. The germline V gene encodes CDR1 SGHVS and CDR2 FNYEAQ. The CDR3 is made up of 16 amino acids. J gave up 3 bases and V 5 bases, and 12 bases lay outside the gene matches. CDR3 region: CASSPRTGLGGYEQYF. In DNA, the CDR3 is TGTGCCAGCAGCCCACGGACGGGACTAGGGGGCTACGAGCAGTACTTC. Using reference TRBV7-6 and TRBJ2-7 for the parts outside the CDR3, the full variable domain is GAGVSQSPRYKVTKRGQDVALRCDPISGHVSLYWYRQALGQGPEFLTYFNYEAQQDKSGLPNDRFSAERPEGSISTLTIQRTEQRDSAMYRCASSPRTGLGGYEQYFGPGTRLTVT.

In its sample, this clone was seen once. This sequence joins TRBV7-9 and TRBJ2-3; D is perhaps TRBD1 (6 bases). The CDR3 runs to 13 residues. Trimming removed 3 bases at V and 8 bases at J, with 12 bases between. Germline V CDR1 and CDR2: SEHNR, FQNEAQ (reference sequence). This CDR3 is CASSFQGPGTQYF. For the CDR3, the DNA is TGTGCCAGCAGCTTCCAGGGGCCAGGTACGCAGTATTTT.

V gene TRBV6-6 combines with J gene TRBJ1-3; D is perhaps TRBD1 (5 bases). The V and J ends lost 0 bases and 0 bases respectively, with 9 bases between them. The CDR3 runs to 16 residues. Germline V gene data show CDR1 as MNHNY and CDR2 as SVGAGI (reference sequence). For the CDR3, the DNA is TGTGCCAGCAGTTACTCCGGACAAACCTCTGGAAACACCATATATTTT. It codes for CASSYSGQTSGNTIYF.

The V call is TRBV9, the J call TRBJ2-7, with D possibly matching TRBD1 (5 bases). The V end was cut by 4 bases, the J end by 2 bases, with 19 bases between. This CDR3 contains 16 residues. In germline, CDR1 is SGDLS, CDR2 YYNGEE. The CDR3 sequence is CASSLRGEGATYEQYF. The CDR3 DNA reads TGTGCCAGCAGCCTCAGAGGTGAAGGGGCAACCTACGAGCAGTACTTC.

The rearrangement links TRBV28 to TRBJ2-1, with a weak D call TRBD1 (6 bases). CDR1 MDHEN and CDR2 SYDVKM come from the germline V gene. V lost 5 bases and J lost 5, with 10 bases in between. The CDR3 totals 13 residues. The CDR3 coding sequence is TGTGCCAGCAGTGAACAGGGTCACAATGAGCAGTTCTTC. Translating it yields CASSEQGHNEQFF. The full variable domain, rest sourced from reference TRBV28 and TRBJ2-1, is DVKVTQSSRYLVKRTGEKVFLECVQDMDHENMFWYRQDPGLGLRLIYFSYDVKMKEKGDIPEGYSVSREKKERFSLILESASTNQTSMYLCASSEQGHNEQFFGPGTRLTVL.

The table lists this clone with a few counts. J is TRBJ1-4 and V is TRBV6-5, with D unresolved. Germline-derived CDR1 and CDR2 are MNHEY and SVGAGI. V was trimmed by 2 bases and J by 4 bases, leaving 8 bases between them. The CDR3 has 14 amino acids. CDR3: CASSYGRYNEKLFF. The CDR3 DNA reads TGTGCCAGCAGTTACGGGAGGTATAATGAAAAACTGTTTTTT.

The chain combines TRBV30 with TRBJ2-7; maybe TRBD1 (5 bases). Per germline, CDR1 GTSNPN and CDR2 SVGIG (reference sequence). The CDR3 has 13 residues. Deletions cut 4 bases from V and 0 bases from J, with 10 bases between. The CDR3 loop is CAWIPGHSYEQYF. In DNA, the CDR3 is TGTGCCTGGATCCCAGGACACTCCTACGAGCAGTACTTC.

This clone was seen a single time. This chain joins TRBV4-3 and TRBJ1-1; D gene unclear. The CDR3 spans 14 residues. Trimming took off 4 bases at V and 1 base at J, with 10 bases between the two ends. Per germline, CDR1 LGHNA and CDR2 YSLEER. The CDR3 sequence: CASSLRRRNTEAFF. The CDR3 nucleotides read TGCGCCAGCAGCCTTCGTCGGAGGAACACTGAAGCTTTCTTT.

The J gene is TRBJ2-1, the V gene TRBV4-3, with 7 bases lining up with TRBD2. Germline CDR1 LGHNA, CDR2 YSLEER. With V trimmed by 4 bases and J by 4 bases, 7 bases remained unmatched. The CDR3 is 15 residues long. The CDR3 is CASSPGPAGYNEQFF. The CDR3 DNA reads as TGCGCCAGCAGCCCAGGTCCAGCGGGGTACAATGAGCAGTTCTTC.

The J gene is TRBJ2-1, the V gene TRBV6-6, with a weak D call TRBD2 (5 bases). The CDR3 is made up of 12 amino acids. The germline V gene has CDR1 MNHNY and CDR2 SVGAGI (reference sequence). V was trimmed by 10 bases and J by 5 bases, leaving 12 bases between them. CDR3 loop: CATSGGHNEQFF. For the CDR3, the DNA is TGTGCCACAAGCGGCGGGCACAATGAGCAGTTCTTC.

The chain uses TRBV7-8 and TRBJ2-6; D ambiguous. Trimming stripped 0 bases from V and 0 bases from J, with 3 bases between. The CDR3 sequence is 15 residues long. Germline loops: CDR1 SGHVS, CDR2 FQNEAQ. CDR3 residues: CASSLARSGANVLTF. CDR3 DNA: TGTGCCAGCAGCTTAGCCCGCTCTGGGGCCAACGTCCTGACTTTC.

This clone has only one observation. The CDR3 here is CASSLPDRGPHEQYF. CDR3 nucleotide sequence: TGTGCCAGCAGCCTCCCGGACAGGGGTCCCCACGAGCAGTACTTC. The V and J genes are TRBV3-1 (or the pseudogene TRBV3-2) and TRBJ2-7, with TRBD1 matching over 9 bases. Germline CDR1 LGHDT, CDR2 YNNKEL (reference sequence). J gave up 5 bases and V 4 bases, and 9 bases lay outside the gene matches. The CDR3 totals 15 residues.

This clone has a handful of counts. V usage is TRBV12-5 and J usage is TRBJ2-1; possible D gene TRBD2, 5 bases. This CDR3 region has 15 residues. With 2 bases removed from V and 2 bases from J, the gap between germline ends came to 10 bases. CDR1 LGHNT and CDR2 FRNRAP come from the germline V gene. CDR3: CASGLQSGAYNEQFF. The DNA for the CDR3 is TGTGCTAGTGGTTTGCAATCCGGGGCCTACAATGAGCAGTTCTTC.

This chain connects TRBV18 to TRBJ1-1, with 9 bases lining up with TRBD1. Germline V gene data show CDR1 as KGHSH and CDR2 as LQKENI. CDR3 length: 15 amino acids. The V gene end was trimmed by 5 bases and the J gene end by 1 base; junction bases not matched to a gene: 5. CDR3 in amino acids: CASSSDRGENTEAFF. In nucleotides, the CDR3 is TGTGCCAGCTCATCCGACAGGGGGGAGAACACTGAAGCTTTCTTT.

V and J are TRBV5-6 and TRBJ1-1; no definite D call. The germline V and J ends were trimmed by 5 bases and 2 bases, with 13 bases remaining between them. The CDR3 loop spans 14 amino acids. Looked up from germline, CDR1 is SGHDT and CDR2 is YYEEEE. The CDR3 loop reads CASSIPPLNTEAFF. CDR3 nucleotides: TGTGCCAGCAGTATCCCCCCCCTTAACACTGAAGCTTTCTTT.

V gene TRBV30 combines with J gene TRBJ2-1; 9 bases align to TRBD2. The CDR3 has 13 amino acids. Per the germline V gene, CDR1 is GTSNPN and CDR2 is SVGIG (reference sequence). CDR3 nucleotide sequence: TGTGCACTCCTAGCGGGACCCTACAATGAGCAGTTCTTC. Translated: CALLAGPYNEQFF.

The chain uses TRBV7-8 and TRBJ1-6; D is undetermined. The V end lost 4 bases, the J end lost 8 bases, and 12 bases lay between the germline ends. Looked up from germline, CDR1 is SGHVS and CDR2 is FQNEAQ. The CDR3 consists of 14 residues. In nucleotides, the CDR3 is TGTGCCAGCAGCTCCTCCGGCGGGGATTCACCCCTCCACTTT. Translation: CASSSSGGDSPLHF.

The rearrangement uses TRBV15 and TRBJ1-1, with D possibly being TRBD1 (6 bases). CDR3 length: 17 residues. Trimming cost V 6 bases and J 0 bases, with 20 bases left between them. The germline gives CDR1 LNHNV, CDR2 YYDKDF (reference sequence). The CDR3 sequence: CATSIFGGAHMNTEAFF. The CDR3 region has the DNA TGTGCCACCAGTATTTTCGGGGGGGCCCACATGAACACTGAAGCTTTCTTT.

This chain connects TRBV4-1 to TRBJ1-3, with D hard to call. Trimming shortened V by 0 bases and J by 3 bases, and 9 bases separated the two germline ends. This CDR3 contains 15 residues. Germline lookup yields CDR1 MGHRA and CDR2 YSYEKL. The CDR3 spells CASSQDGGLGNTIYF. The CDR3 DNA reads as TGCGCCAGCAGCCAAGATGGAGGGCTTGGAAACACCATATATTTT.